Detailed here is one T cell receptor (beta chain). Other DNA sequences within the sample encode an identical CDR3. The sample comes from a study of Tregs in tolerant kidney transplant recipients. The germline V gene has CDR1 SQVTM and CDR2 ANQGSEA. V was clipped by 4 bases and J by 4 bases, with 10 bases between them. This CDR3 is 12 amino acids long. Libraries were prepared by immunoSEQ multiplex PCR; TCRdb keeps only in-frame clonotypes and omits some of them. This sample carries 90,000 to 150,000 clones, around 94% of them seen once, and the ten largest clones take approximately 0.6%. Unstimulated Tregs (CD4+CD25+CD127-) and CD4+CD25- non-Tregs were sorted from PBMCs.

Sample: CD4+ T cells from blood. The V gene is TRBV29-1, the J gene TRBJ1-2, with D perhaps matching TRBD1 (5 bases). The TCR was taken from a human donor in good health. CDR3 sequence (DNA): TGCAGCGTTGGAGGGGTGAGCTATGGCTACACCTTC. This translates into CSVGGVSYGYTF. The full variable domain, its missing parts supplied by reference TRBV29-1 and TRBJ1-2, is SAVISQKPSRDICQRGTSLTIQCQVDSQVTMMFWYRQQPGQSLTLIATANQGSEATYESGFVIDKFPISRPNLTFSTLTVSNMSPEDSSIYLCSVGGVSYGYTFGSGTRLTVV.